The 15 T cell receptor beta chains in this list originate from one sample, sequenced in a study of blood T cell repertoires in COVID-19. The protocol was immunoSEQ multiplex PCR, while the TCRdb copy is restricted to in-frame clones and leaves out a portion. The table records about 400,000 clones, 88% of them present only once. Sample: PBMCs or T cells enriched from blood (not recorded which). These receptors were collected from a middle-aged woman with acute COVID-19.

The chain carries TRBV5-1 and TRBJ2-6; 8 nucleotides line up with TRBD1. CDR1 is SGHRS and CDR2 is YFSETQ in the germline V gene. J gave up 7 bases and V 4 bases, and 22 bases lay outside the gene matches. This CDR3 contains 20 residues. The CDR3 DNA reads as TGCGCCAGCAGCCACCTCACCGGACAGGGAAAAACTCTGTACGCCAACGTCCTGACTTTC. Residues: CASSHLTGQGKTLYANVLTF.

CDR3: CASSQRTSQGMAEAFF. In DNA form, the CDR3 reads TGTGCCAGCAGCCAAAGAACCTCACAGGGAATGGCTGAAGCTTTCTTT. The chain recombines TRBV3-1 (or the pseudogene TRBV3-2) with TRBJ1-1; D possibly corresponds to TRBD1 (6 bases). Trimming took 2 bases from V and 6 from J, leaving 19 bases between them. The CDR3 is 16 amino acids. CDR1 is LGHDT, CDR2 YNNKEL, per germline (reference sequence).

V is TRBV9 and J is TRBJ1-2; D is perhaps TRBD1 (6 bases). V lost 4 bases and J lost 3, with 19 bases in between. CDR3 length equals 16 residues. Germline assignment: CDR1 SGDLS and CDR2 YYNGEE. The CDR3 nucleotides are TGTGCCAGCAGCTCCGGAGGGGGGGGGCTGGACTATGGCTACACCTTC. This encodes CASSSGGGGLDYGYTF.

V is TRBV5-1 and J is TRBJ1-1; D gene unclear. The CDR3 has 16 amino acids. The germline gives CDR1 SGHRS, CDR2 YFSETQ. V gave up 0 bases and J gave up 1 base, with 13 bases separating them. CDR3 in DNA: TGCGCCAGCAGCTTGGCCTTGGCAGTTGGGAACACTGAAGCTTTCTTT. Translated: CASSLALAVGNTEAFF.

This CDR3 reads CASSFLETSGGFQETQYF. The CDR3 DNA follows: TGTGCCAGCAGCTTTCTTGAGACTAGCGGGGGGTTCCAAGAGACCCAGTACTTC. The chain is built from TRBV7-9 and TRBJ2-5, with TRBD2 matching over 13 bases. Trimming removed 3 bases from V and 1 base from J; junction bases left unmatched: 8. The CDR3 runs 18 residues. Germline V gene sequence: CDR1 SEHNR, CDR2 FQNEAQ (reference sequence).

This clone was counted a few times. The chain has TRBV5-1 and TRBJ1-2; 7 bases are shared with TRBD1. Looked up from germline, CDR1 is SGHRS and CDR2 is YFSETQ. The junction had 6 bases not matched to a gene; V was cut back by 0 bases and J by 4 bases. CDR3 length equals 15 residues. CDR3 DNA sequence: TGCGCCAGCAGCTTGGAATCAGGGGGACTCTATGGCTACACCTTC. Protein product: CASSLESGGLYGYTF.

The J gene is TRBJ2-3, the V gene TRBV3-1 (or the pseudogene TRBV3-2); 16 bases align to TRBD2. V trimming: 4 bases; J trimming: 6 bases; junction bases outside the gene matches: 1. Germline CDR1 and CDR2: LGHDT and YNNKEL (reference sequence). The CDR3 is 15 residues long. Here the CDR3 reads CASSLGLAGGDTQYF. The CDR3 region has the DNA TGTGCCAGCAGCCTGGGACTAGCGGGGGGGGATACGCAGTATTTT.

This clone was seen more than once but under ten times. V is TRBV7-9 and J is TRBJ2-3; 8 bases are a match to TRBD2. CDR1 is SEHNR, CDR2 FQNEAQ, per germline (reference sequence). The CDR3 runs 14 residues. The ends lost 6 bases at V and 5 bases at J; junction bases unmatched: 7. The DNA of the CDR3 is TGTGCCAGCAGTCATGTGAGCGGGGGAGATACGCAGTATTTT. Protein product: CASSHVSGGDTQYF.

V is TRBV20-1 and J is TRBJ1-1, with D possibly matching TRBD1 (5 bases). The V gene's germline CDR1 is DFQATT and CDR2 SNEGSKA (reference sequence). There are 10 residues in the CDR3. V shed 5 bases and J shed 8 bases, with 9 bases lying between them. The CDR3 is CSAYDREAFF. CDR3 sequence (DNA): TGCAGTGCTTACGACAGAGAAGCTTTCTTT.

In nucleotides, the CDR3 is TGTGCCAGCAGCCAAAGGACAGGGGAGACTGAAGCTTTCTTT. As protein: CASSQRTGETEAFF. This chain links TRBV3-1 (or the pseudogene TRBV3-2) with TRBJ1-1; 9 nucleotides match TRBD1. This CDR3 is 14 amino acids long. With V trimmed by 2 bases and J by 5 bases, 3 bases remained unmatched. In germline, CDR1 is LGHDT, CDR2 YNNKEL (reference sequence).

The CDR3 here is CSVRENNQPQHF. The CDR3 DNA reads as TGCAGCGTCCGAGAAAACAATCAGCCCCAGCATTTT. V and J are TRBV29-1 and TRBJ1-5; D is ambiguous. The V end was cut by 6 bases, the J end by 3 bases, with 9 bases between. Germline loops: CDR1 SQVTM, CDR2 ANQGSEA. This CDR3 region has 12 residues.

CDR3 protein: CATSRGRGGFADEQFF. The DNA for the CDR3 is TGTGCCACCAGCAGAGGACGGGGGGGCTTCGCCGATGAGCAGTTCTTC. The gene calls are TRBV15 and TRBJ2-1; 8 nucleotides agree with TRBD2. The J segment lost 8 bases and the V segment lost 1 base, leaving 10 bases of the junction unmatched. In germline, CDR1 is LNHNV, CDR2 YYDKDF (reference sequence). CDR3 length: 16 residues. Complete variable domain (other parts from reference TRBV15 and TRBJ2-1): DAMVIQNPRYQVTQFGKPVTLSCSQTLNHNVMYWYQQKSSQAPKLLFHYYDKDFNNEADTPDNFQSRRPNTSFCFLDIRSPGLGDTAMYLCATSRGRGGFADEQFFGPGTRLTVL.

This sequence joins TRBV7-2 and TRBJ1-2; tentatively, D is TRBD1 (5 bases). The CDR3 covers 15 residues. Trimming stripped 7 bases from V and 2 bases from J, with 17 bases between. CDR1 and CDR2 (germline): SGHTA, FQGNSA. The CDR3 region is CASKPGGGPNYGYTF. The CDR3 region has the DNA TGTGCCAGCAAGCCGGGGGGTGGCCCGAACTATGGCTACACCTTC.

The CDR3 DNA follows: TGTGCCAGCAGACTCGGCAGGAGGGATGGCACAGATACGCAGTATTTT. Protein product: CASRLGRRDGTDTQYF. The gene calls are TRBV7-9 and TRBJ2-3; maybe TRBD2 (6 bases). The V end lost 6 bases, the J end lost 1 base, and 17 bases lay between the germline ends. CDR1 and CDR2 (germline): SEHNR, FQNEAQ (reference sequence). CDR3 length: 16 amino acids.

This clone was counted a single time. V usage is TRBV19 and J usage is TRBJ1-1; D uncertain. The CDR3 spans 13 residues. Germline CDR1 reads LNHDA; CDR2 reads SQIVND (reference sequence). The ends were cut back, 3 bases at V and 2 bases at J, with 7 bases in the middle. The CDR3 spells CASSIQHNTEAFF. The CDR3 region has the DNA TGTGCCAGTAGTATCCAACATAACACTGAAGCTTTCTTT.